This entry is about one T cell receptor (beta chain). In its sample, this clonotype was seen many times. Which antigen it targets is not known. Base quality data are lacking; no much larger clone is found one base away. All patients had node-negative disease on CT and PET/CT, and none had a history of other malignancies or had previously received chemotherapy or radiotherapy. Roughly 6 milliliters of peripheral venous blood were drawn into EDTA tubes at each of two time points. PBMCs were isolated by Ficoll-Paque Plus density-gradient centrifugation. Right after collection, samples were placed at -80 degrees C and kept there until analysis. The sample is drawn from a study of prognosis after radiotherapy for stage I lung cancer (dated by TCRdb to about 2021). For the study in its entirety: Between early 2018 and early 2019, about 20 patients with stage I NSCLC were enrolled in Nanjing, China. The study took one blood sample before SBRT and one after SBRT from each of 19 patients and sequenced all 40 or so samples. This study profiled peripheral blood TCR beta repertoires from stage I NSCLC patients before and after stereotactic body radiotherapy and linked the repertoires to distant failure. About 20% of the 19 patients developed distant metastases after SBRT, at a median of around seven months; the other 15 showed no significant progression. SBRT was given in 3 to 5 fractions with a biologically effective dose of at least 100 Gy, using image-guided IMRT or VMAT. Oligometastatic NSCLC after surgical resection of the primary tumor was present in roughly five patients, while newly diagnosed primary stage I lung tumors were present in about 15. Every patient was deemed medically inoperable, 12 because of comorbidities and roughly 7 because they refused surgery. The cohort included about a dozen men and more than 5 women, with a median age of around 70 years and a range of about 53 to 90 years. In every patient, SBRT was given without any concurrent therapy. Some 13 patients had adenocarcinoma and seven had squamous cell carcinoma as the tumor histology. Overall study results and their limits: TRBV and TRBJ usage frequencies reportedly differed by metastasis status, in two V genes at baseline and in fewer than 10 V and two J genes after SBRT. After SBRT, the number of unique TCR clones decreased (median roughly 9,500 before versus 6,500 to 7,000 after; Wilcoxon paired P=0.011). The study was limited by its small cohort and short follow-up, and the findings require independent validation. Post-SBRT Shannon entropy and its change from baseline were lower in patients who developed distant metastases; baseline Shannon entropy was not associated with metastases. No determination of tumor specificity was made for expanded TCR clones. None of the reported P values were adjusted for multiple comparisons.

Two rounds of multiplex PCR were performed to amplify the TCR beta CDR3 region from genomic DNA. The first PCR round used primers specific to each TRBV and TRBJ gene, and the primer sequences were filed in Chinese patent CN105087789A. Universal primers were used in the second PCR round. The Roche High Pure PCR Template Preparation Kit was used to extract genomic DNA from frozen PBMCs. An Illumina HiSeq 3000 was used to sequence the libraries paired-end with 151 bp reads. Per the authors' processing: CutAdapt was used to remove raw reads lacking the multiplex PCR primer sequences. High-quality paired reads were merged into contigs with PEAR. By alignment to reference sequences, MiXCR assigned TRB V, D and J gene segments to each contig. To remove sequencing errors, CDR3 sequences were clustered according to base quality and sequence similarity. Shannon entropy normalized by the natural log of productive TCR sequence number was used as the measure of diversity. One minus Shannon entropy divided by the natural log of the number of unique clonotypes was used as the definition of clonality. Using the Youden index from ROC curves, the researchers picked the repertoire-metric cut-offs for progression-free survival, and all analyses were carried out in R 3.5.3. In TCRdb, the public reads were trimmed at Q25 with fastp and aligned with MiXCR, with productive beta chains retained. Each CDR3 protein gets just one entry, which takes the most common genes and DNA from the rows behind it. The V and J calls reflect TCRdb's pipeline rather than the authors' work. This sample comprises around 21,000 distinct CDR3 sequences, roughly half of them detected only once. The leading ten clones occupy about 33% of the sample.

Taken from cysteine to phenylalanine, the CDR3 has 16 residues. Just CDR3 DNA is preserved here, 48 bases in frame from base 1. The CDR1 and CDR2 encoded by the germline V gene are SGHNT and YENEEA. The germline V end is reduced by 1 base and the J end by 3 bases; junction bases left unmatched: 5. Sample: PBMCs, taken before or after stereotactic body radiation therapy (not recorded which). The rearrangement combines TRBV11-3 with TRBJ2-2; TRBD2 lines up with 7 middle nucleotides. The TCR originated in a donor over 45 with non-small cell lung cancer. CDR3 region: CASSLAPSGYTGELFF. The DNA reads as follows: TGTGCCAGCAGCTTAGCCCCTAGCGGTTACACCGGGGAGCTGTTTTTT.